Listed below are T cell receptor beta chains from one sample, sequenced in a study of T-cell reconstitution after alpha-beta-depleted transplantation in children. TCRdb recomputed calls from the PCR reads with MiXCR, one row per CDR3 protein. The repertoire includes some 600,000 distinct CDR3 sequences, roughly 15% of them detected once, and over 0.95% sits in the top ten. Here the sequenced sample was PBMCs from the stem cell graft donor, taken from the stem cell graft. The receptors shown here come from a human donor who donated a stem cell graft to a child with acute myeloid leukemia. CDR3s include the opening cysteine and the closing phenylalanine or tryptophan. D genes are given only for firm matches. The size of a clone is reported for some rows only, either as once, few or many, or as a class for expanded clones.

-	TRBV12-5	TRBJ1-5	16	-	CASGSPGGSPNQPQHF	TGTGCTAGTGGTTCCCCAGGAGGGAGCCCGAATCAGCCCCAGCATTTT
-	TRBV6-2/TRBV6-3	TRBJ1-4	16	-	CASIEGGWVTNEKLFF	TGTGCCAGCATCGAGGGGGGGTGGGTAACTAATGAAAAACTGTTTTTT
-	TRBV20-1	TRBJ1-4	13	many	CSARGQDREKLFF	TGCAGTGCTAGGGGCCAGGACCGTGAAAAACTGTTTTTT
TRBD2	TRBV20-1	TRBJ2-3	16	many	CSAILAGAIFTDTQYF	TGCAGTGCTATACTAGCGGGGGCGATATTCACAGATACGCAGTATTTT
-	TRBV10-2	TRBJ1-1	13	-	CASSDRMGTEAFF	TGCGCCAGCAGTGACAGGATGGGAACTGAAGCTTTCTTT
-	TRBV12-5	TRBJ1-5	17	once	CASGPLRLDRSNQPQHF	TGTGCTAGTGGTCCCCTACGTCTCGACAGAAGCAATCAGCCCCAGCATTTT
-	TRBV20-1	TRBJ1-1	14	many	CSARDSRVNTEAFF	TGCAGTGCTAGAGATTCTCGGGTGAACACTGAAGCTTTCTTT
-	TRBV20-1	TRBJ2-4	14	many	CSAPSSTGKNIQYF	TGCAGTGCGCCCTCTTCCACAGGGAAAAACATTCAGTACTTC
-	TRBV5-1	TRBJ2-6	17	-	CASSHLTGSSGANVLTF	TGCGCCAGCAGCCACCTCACAGGGAGCTCTGGGGCCAACGTCCTGACTTTC
TRBD1	TRBV12-3/TRBV12-4	TRBJ2-7	15	-	CASRKGTGASYEQYF	TGTGCCAGCAGGAAAGGGACAGGTGCCTCCTACGAGCAGTACTTC
-	TRBV7-9	TRBJ2-1	16	-	CASSPEGGPSYNEQFF	TGTGCCAGCAGCCCAGAGGGGGGGCCGTCCTACAATGAGCAGTTCTTC
-	TRBV20-1	TRBJ1-6	12	many	CSVKKMGSPLHF	TGCAGTGTAAAAAAGATGGGGTCACCCCTCCACTTT
TRBD2	TRBV4-3	TRBJ2-6	18	-	CASSQDRLAGAGANVLTF	TGCGCCAGCAGCCAAGATCGCCTAGCGGGGGCTGGGGCCAACGTCCTGACTTTC
TRBD2	TRBV20-1	TRBJ2-7	13	-	CSARAGEIYEQYF	TGCAGTGCTAGGGCGGGAGAGATCTACGAGCAGTACTTC
-	TRBV15	TRBJ2-7	15	few	CATSRDRVRGDEQYF	TGTGCCACCAGCAGAGATCGGGTGAGGGGAGACGAGCAGTACTTC
TRBD1	TRBV5-5	TRBJ1-5	14	-	CASSLQGANQPQHF	TGTGCCAGCAGCTTGCAGGGGGCCAATCAGCCCCAGCATTTT
-	TRBV20-1	TRBJ1-1	12	many	CSARSAWAEAFF	TGCAGTGCTAGATCTGCGTGGGCTGAAGCTTTCTTT
-	TRBV25-1	TRBJ1-2	14	few	CASSETGGPYGYTF	TGTGCCAGCAGTGAAACGGGGGGACCCTATGGCTACACCTTC
-	TRBV5-1	TRBJ2-4	13	-	CASSLPGDNIQYF	TGCGCCAGCAGCTTGCCAGGGGACAACATTCAGTACTTC
TRBD1	TRBV7-2	TRBJ2-2	16	few	CASSPGNRGHTGELFF	TGTGCCAGCAGCCCGGGCAACAGGGGACACACCGGGGAGCTGTTTTTT
-	TRBV5-1	TRBJ2-3	17	many	CASSLAIATLDTDTQYF	TGCGCCAGCAGCTTGGCGATTGCGACTCTTGACACAGATACGCAGTATTTT
TRBD1	TRBV5-8	TRBJ2-2	16	-	CASSGDRVSDTGELFF	TGTGCCAGCAGCGGTGACAGGGTCAGTGACACCGGGGAGCTGTTTTTT
-	TRBV6-1	TRBJ2-3	13	-	CASSWDFTDTRYF	TGTGCCAGCAGCTGGGACTTCACAGATACGCGGTATTTT
-	TRBV20-1	TRBJ2-5	13	-	CSATWTVQETQYF	TGCAGTGCTACCTGGACTGTACAAGAGACCCAGTACTTC
-	TRBV7-8	TRBJ2-7	16	-	CASSLGPVLEAYEQYF	TGTGCCAGCAGCTTGGGTCCAGTCCTAGAGGCCTACGAGCAGTACTTC
-	TRBV20-1	TRBJ2-1	16	-	CSAREGHQSSYNEQFF	TGCAGTGCTAGAGAAGGACACCAGAGCTCCTACAATGAGCAGTTCTTC
-	TRBV7-3	TRBJ2-3	14	once	CASSFLSFPDTQYF	TGTGCCAGCAGCTTCTTATCCTTCCCAGATACGCAGTATTTT
-	TRBV4-3	TRBJ2-5	16	-	CASSQLRSGVQETQYF	TGCGCCAGCAGCCAATTAAGATCAGGCGTCCAAGAGACCCAGTACTTC
TRBD2	TRBV12-3/TRBV12-4	TRBJ2-1	16	many	CASSTSRLAAYNEQFF	TGTGCCAGCAGTACCTCGAGACTAGCGGCCTACAATGAGCAGTTCTTC
TRBD1	TRBV20-1	TRBJ2-2	14	few	CSANDRANTGELFF	TGCAGTGCTAACGACAGGGCAAACACCGGGGAGCTGTTTTTT
-	TRBV29-1	TRBJ1-2	14	many	CSVVSRGEDYGYTF	TGCAGCGTTGTTTCTCGCGGAGAAGACTATGGCTACACCTTC
TRBD1	TRBV20-1	TRBJ2-3	15	many	CSAEFPGQVPDTQYF	TGCAGTGCCGAATTTCCGGGACAGGTGCCAGATACGCAGTATTTT
-	TRBV7-2	TRBJ2-1	15	many	CASSRSWRGLGEQFF	TGTGCCAGCAGCCGGTCGTGGAGGGGGCTTGGTGAGCAGTTCTTC
-	TRBV7-2	TRBJ2-3	14	-	CASSKGGYTDTQYF	TGTGCCAGCAGCAAGGGGGGATACACAGATACGCAGTATTTT
TRBD2	TRBV18	TRBJ2-7	15	-	CASSPSGGKSYEQYF	TGTGCCAGCTCACCATCGGGGGGAAAATCCTACGAGCAGTACTTC
-	TRBV6-2/TRBV6-3	TRBJ2-3	12	many	CVSGGSTDTQYF	TGTGTTAGCGGCGGAAGCACAGACACGCAGTATTTT
TRBD2	TRBV7-2	TRBJ2-3	15	few	CASKGLAGASDTQYF	TGTGCCAGCAAAGGCCTAGCGGGGGCATCAGATACGCAGTATTTT
-	TRBV30	TRBJ2-1	13	many	CAWSVQSYNEQFF	TGTGCCTGGAGTGTACAAAGCTACAATGAGCAGTTCTTC
TRBD2	TRBV20-1	TRBJ2-1	14	many	CSASSPGGRNEQFF	TGCAGTGCTAGTAGTCCGGGGGGTCGGAATGAGCAGTTCTTC
-	TRBV18	TRBJ1-5	15	-	CASSPIDGSNQPQHF	TGTGCCAGCTCACCAATTGACGGAAGCAATCAGCCCCAGCATTTT
-	TRBV7-9	TRBJ2-5	13	few	CASSLANSETQYF	TGTGCCAGCAGCTTAGCAAACTCTGAGACCCAGTACTTC
TRBD1	TRBV7-6	TRBJ1-6	15	-	CASSFRQGDNSPLHF	TGTGCCAGCAGCTTTCGACAGGGGGATAATTCACCCCTCCACTTT
-	TRBV6-1	TRBJ1-5	13	few	CASSELRGQPQHF	TGTGCCAGCAGTGAATTAAGGGGCCAGCCCCAGCATTTT
-	TRBV20-1	TRBJ1-2	12	many	CSAVRGNYGYTF	TGCAGTGCCGTGCGGGGGAACTATGGCTACACCTTC
-	TRBV20-1	TRBJ2-6	12	few	CSAPHGANVLTF	TGCAGTGCCCCCCACGGGGCCAACGTCCTGACTTTC
TRBD1	TRBV7-9	TRBJ1-3	15	-	CASSLQGAKENTIYF	TGTGCCAGCAGCCTACAGGGGGCAAAGGAAAACACCATATATTTT
-	TRBV6-5	TRBJ1-2	12	-	CASSFGGAGYTF	TGTGCCAGCAGTTTCGGGGGGGCTGGCTACACCTTC
TRBD2	TRBV20-1	TRBJ2-1	16	few	CSARQISGGAKNEQFF	TGCAGTGCTAGACAAATTAGCGGGGGGGCCAAAAATGAGCAGTTCTTC
-	TRBV10-2	TRBJ1-2	14	many	CASSGTSTNYGYTF	TGCGCCAGCAGCGGGACGTCTACTAACTATGGCTACACCTTC
TRBD1	TRBV12-3/TRBV12-4	TRBJ1-2	15	-	CASSFPRQGNYGYTF	TGTGCCAGCAGTTTCCCTAGACAGGGTAACTATGGCTACACCTTC
TRBD2	TRBV20-1	TRBJ2-3	16	few	CSAPDRASGNIDTQYF	TGCAGTGCTCCCGATAGGGCTAGCGGGAATATAGATACGCAGTATTTT
TRBD2	TRBV4-1	TRBJ2-2	15	-	CASTSGPRGTGELFF	TGCGCCAGCACTAGCGGGCCACGTGGCACCGGGGAGCTGTTTTTT
-	TRBV5-4	TRBJ2-3	14	few	CASSLGTKTDTQYF	TGTGCCAGCAGCTTGGGGACTAAAACGGATACGCAGTATTTT
-	TRBV20-1	TRBJ2-7	14	many	CSARDPALSYEQYF	TGCAGTGCTAGAGATCCCGCCCTATCCTACGAGCAGTACTTC
-	TRBV7-2	TRBJ2-1	15	many	CASSLETGPYNEQFF	TGTGCCAGCAGCTTAGAGACCGGGCCGTACAATGAGCAGTTCTTC